This T cell receptor (beta chain) comes out of a study of blood T cell repertoires in COVID-19. Study overall: Sites across the United States, Italy and Spain contributed samples from acute and convalescent COVID-19.

Sequenced by immunoSEQ multiplex PCR; TCRdb stores in-frame clones only, minus some. The sample includes about 220,000 clones, roughly 84% of them seen just once. The CDR3 has 17 residues. Per the germline V gene, CDR1 is SGDLS and CDR2 is YYNGEE. V lost 2 bases to trimming and J lost 3 bases; unmatched junction nucleotides: 4. This sequence was found in a man aged 50 to 60 with active or convalescent COVID-19. Source material: peripheral blood. The chain has TRBV9 and TRBJ2-3; 15 nucleotides match TRBD2. This CDR3 is CASSVGLAGGWTDTQYF. The CDR3 bases are TGTGCCAGCAGCGTGGGACTAGCGGGAGGTTGGACAGATACGCAGTATTTT.